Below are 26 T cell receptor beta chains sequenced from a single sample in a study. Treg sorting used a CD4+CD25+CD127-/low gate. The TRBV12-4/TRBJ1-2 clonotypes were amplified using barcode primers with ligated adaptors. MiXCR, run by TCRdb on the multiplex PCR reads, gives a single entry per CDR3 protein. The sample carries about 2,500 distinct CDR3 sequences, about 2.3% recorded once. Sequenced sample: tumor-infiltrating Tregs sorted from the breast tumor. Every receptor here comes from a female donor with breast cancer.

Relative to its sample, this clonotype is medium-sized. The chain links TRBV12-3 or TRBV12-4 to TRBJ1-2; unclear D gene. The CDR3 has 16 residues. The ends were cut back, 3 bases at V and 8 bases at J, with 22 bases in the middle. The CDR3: CASSFPETLGVFGYTF. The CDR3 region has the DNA TGTGCCAGCAGTTTCCCCGAAACACTCGGAGTGTTCGGCTACACCTTC.

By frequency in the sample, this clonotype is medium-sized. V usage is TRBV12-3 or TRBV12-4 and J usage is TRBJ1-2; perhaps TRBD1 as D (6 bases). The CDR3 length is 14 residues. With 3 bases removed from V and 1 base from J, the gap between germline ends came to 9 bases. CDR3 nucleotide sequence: TGTGCCAGCAGTTTCACAGGGAATAACTATGGCTACACCTTC. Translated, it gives CASSFTGNNYGYTF.

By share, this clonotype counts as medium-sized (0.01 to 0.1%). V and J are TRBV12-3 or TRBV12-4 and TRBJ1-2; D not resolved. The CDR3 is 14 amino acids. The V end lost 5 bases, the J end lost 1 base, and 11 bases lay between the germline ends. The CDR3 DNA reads TGTGCCAGCAGTCCAAGACGAAATAACTATGGCTACACCTTC. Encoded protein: CASSPRRNNYGYTF.

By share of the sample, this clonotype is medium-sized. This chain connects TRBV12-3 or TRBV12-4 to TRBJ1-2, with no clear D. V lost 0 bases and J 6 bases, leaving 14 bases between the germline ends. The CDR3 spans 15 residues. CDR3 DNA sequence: TGTGCCAGCAGTTTAGCGCAGTCAGGAAGACATGGCTACACCTTC. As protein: CASSLAQSGRHGYTF.

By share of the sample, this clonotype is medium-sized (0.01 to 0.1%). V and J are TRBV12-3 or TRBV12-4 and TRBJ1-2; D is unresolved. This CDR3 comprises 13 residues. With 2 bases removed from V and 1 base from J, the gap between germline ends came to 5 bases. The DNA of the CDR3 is TGTGCCAGCAGTTTACTCCATAACTATGGCTACACCTTC. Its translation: CASSLLHNYGYTF.

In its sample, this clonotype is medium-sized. CDR3 region: CASTTGSSYGYTF. CDR3 bases: TGTGCCAGCACCACAGGGAGCAGCTATGGCTACACCTTC. This chain joins TRBV12-3 or TRBV12-4 and TRBJ1-2; perhaps TRBD1 as D (6 bases). The CDR3 is 13 amino acids. The ends were cut back, 7 bases at V and 4 bases at J, with 13 bases in the middle.

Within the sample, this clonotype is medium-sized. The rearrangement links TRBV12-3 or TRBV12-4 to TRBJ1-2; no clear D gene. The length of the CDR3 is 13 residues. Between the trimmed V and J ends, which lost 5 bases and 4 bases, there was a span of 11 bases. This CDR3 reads CASSRGDGYGYTF. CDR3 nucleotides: TGTGCCAGCAGTCGGGGAGACGGCTATGGCTACACCTTC.

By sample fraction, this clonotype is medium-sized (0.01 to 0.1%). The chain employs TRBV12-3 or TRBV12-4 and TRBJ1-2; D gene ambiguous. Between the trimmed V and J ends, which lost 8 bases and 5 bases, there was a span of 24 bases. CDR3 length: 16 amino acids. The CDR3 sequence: CASLPDGINRPYGYTF. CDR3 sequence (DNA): TGTGCCAGCCTGCCGGACGGGATAAACAGACCTTATGGCTACACCTTC.

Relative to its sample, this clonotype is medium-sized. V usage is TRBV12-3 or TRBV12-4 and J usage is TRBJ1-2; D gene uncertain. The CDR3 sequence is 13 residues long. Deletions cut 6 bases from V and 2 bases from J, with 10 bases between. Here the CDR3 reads CASSPTQNYGYTF. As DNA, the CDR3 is TGTGCCAGCAGCCCGACTCAAAACTATGGCTACACCTTC.

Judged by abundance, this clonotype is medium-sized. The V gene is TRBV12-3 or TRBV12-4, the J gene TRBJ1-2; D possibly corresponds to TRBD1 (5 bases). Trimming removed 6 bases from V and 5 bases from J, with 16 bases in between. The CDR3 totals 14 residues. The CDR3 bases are TGTGCCAGCAGACAAGACGCAGGGACTTATGGCTACACCTTC. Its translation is CASRQDAGTYGYTF.

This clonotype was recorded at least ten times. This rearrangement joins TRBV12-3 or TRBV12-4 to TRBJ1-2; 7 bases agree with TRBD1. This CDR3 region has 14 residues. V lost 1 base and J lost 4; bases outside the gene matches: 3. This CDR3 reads CASSLGQGPYGYTF. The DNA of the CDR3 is TGTGCCAGCAGTTTAGGACAGGGCCCCTATGGCTACACCTTC.

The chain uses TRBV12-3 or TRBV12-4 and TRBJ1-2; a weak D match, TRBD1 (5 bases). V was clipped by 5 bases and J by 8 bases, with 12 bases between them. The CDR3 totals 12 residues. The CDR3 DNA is TGTGCCAGCAGTCAAGCAGGGTTCGGCTACACCTTC. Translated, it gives CASSQAGFGYTF.

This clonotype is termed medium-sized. The CDR3 reads CASSLAGQRNYGYTF. The CDR3 nucleotides read TGTGCCAGCAGTTTAGCGGGGCAGCGAAACTATGGCTACACCTTC. The chain is built from TRBV12-3 or TRBV12-4 and TRBJ1-2, with a possible D match to TRBD1 (5 bases). This CDR3 is 15 amino acids long. V was trimmed by 0 bases and J by 2 bases, leaving 10 bases between them.

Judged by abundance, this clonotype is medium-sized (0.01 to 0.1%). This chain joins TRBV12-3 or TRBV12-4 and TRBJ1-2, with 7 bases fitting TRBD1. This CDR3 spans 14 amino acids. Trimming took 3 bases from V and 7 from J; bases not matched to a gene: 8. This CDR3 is CASSFATGVPGYTF. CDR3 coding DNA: TGTGCCAGCAGTTTCGCCACAGGGGTCCCTGGCTACACCTTC.

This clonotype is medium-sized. DNA of the CDR3: TGTGCCAGCACCGTGACAGCGAACTATGGCTACACCTTC. Translation: CASTVTANYGYTF. The V call is TRBV12-3 or TRBV12-4, the J call TRBJ1-2, with a tentative D call TRBD1 (5 bases). The ends were cut back, 7 bases at V and 2 bases at J, with 11 bases in the middle. This CDR3 is built from 13 residues.

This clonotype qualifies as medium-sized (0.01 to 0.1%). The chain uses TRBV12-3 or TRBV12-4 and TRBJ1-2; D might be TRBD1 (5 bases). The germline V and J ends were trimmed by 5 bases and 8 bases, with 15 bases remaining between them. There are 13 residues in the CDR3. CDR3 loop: CASSPSAGLGYTF. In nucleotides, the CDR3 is TGTGCCAGCAGTCCATCTGCAGGGTTGGGCTACACCTTC.

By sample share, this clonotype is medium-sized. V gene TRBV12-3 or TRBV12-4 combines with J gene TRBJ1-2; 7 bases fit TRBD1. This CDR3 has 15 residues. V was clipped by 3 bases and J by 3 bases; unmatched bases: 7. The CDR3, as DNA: TGTGCCAGCAGTTTCCCTGAACAGGGGCACTATGGCTACACCTTC. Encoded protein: CASSFPEQGHYGYTF.

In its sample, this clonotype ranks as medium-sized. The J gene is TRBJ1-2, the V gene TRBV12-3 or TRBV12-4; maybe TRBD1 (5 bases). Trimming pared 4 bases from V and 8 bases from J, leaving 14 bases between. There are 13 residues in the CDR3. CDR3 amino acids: CASSYTGTKGYTF. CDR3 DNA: TGTGCCAGCAGTTACACGGGGACTAAGGGCTACACCTTC.

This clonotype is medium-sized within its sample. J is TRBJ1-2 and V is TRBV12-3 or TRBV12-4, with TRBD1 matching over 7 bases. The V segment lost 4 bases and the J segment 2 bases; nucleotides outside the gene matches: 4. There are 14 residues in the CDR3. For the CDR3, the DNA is TGTGCCAGCAGTTATAGACAGGGAAACTATGGCTACACCTTC. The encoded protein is CASSYRQGNYGYTF.

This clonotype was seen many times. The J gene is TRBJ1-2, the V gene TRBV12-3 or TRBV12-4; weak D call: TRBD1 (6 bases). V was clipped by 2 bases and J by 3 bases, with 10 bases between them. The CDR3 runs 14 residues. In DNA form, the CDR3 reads TGTGCCAGCAGTTTACGACAGGAGGACTATGGCTACACCTTC. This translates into CASSLRQEDYGYTF.

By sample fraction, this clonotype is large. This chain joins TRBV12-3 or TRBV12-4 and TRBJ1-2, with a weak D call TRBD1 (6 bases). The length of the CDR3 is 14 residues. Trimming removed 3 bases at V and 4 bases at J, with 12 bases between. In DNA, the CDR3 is TGTGCCAGCAGTTTTCAGGGGCAACCCTATGGCTACACCTTC. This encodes CASSFQGQPYGYTF.

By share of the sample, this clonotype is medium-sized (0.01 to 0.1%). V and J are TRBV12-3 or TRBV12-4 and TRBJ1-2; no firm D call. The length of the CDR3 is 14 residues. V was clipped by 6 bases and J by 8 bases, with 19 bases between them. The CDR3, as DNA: TGTGCCAGCAGCGAGCGGACGGCTGGAGGAGGCTACACCTTC. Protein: CASSERTAGGGYTF.

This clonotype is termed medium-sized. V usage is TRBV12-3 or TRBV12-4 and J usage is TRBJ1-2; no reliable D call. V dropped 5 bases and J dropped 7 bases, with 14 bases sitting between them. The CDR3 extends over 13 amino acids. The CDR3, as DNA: TGTGCCAGCAGTCAACCCGACGGGCGTGGCTACACCTTC. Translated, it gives CASSQPDGRGYTF.

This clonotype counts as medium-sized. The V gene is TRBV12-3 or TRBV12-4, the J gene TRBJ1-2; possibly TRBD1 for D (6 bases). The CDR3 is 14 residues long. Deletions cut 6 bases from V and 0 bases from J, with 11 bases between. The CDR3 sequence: CASRQGLANYGYTF. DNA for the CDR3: TGTGCCAGCAGGCAGGGGTTAGCTAACTATGGCTACACCTTC.

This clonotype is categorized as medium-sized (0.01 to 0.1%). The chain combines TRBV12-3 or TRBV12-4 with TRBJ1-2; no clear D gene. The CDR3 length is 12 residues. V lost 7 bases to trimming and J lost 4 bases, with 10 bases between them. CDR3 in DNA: TGTGCCAGCACCCTTGACGGCTATGGCTACACCTTC. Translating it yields CASTLDGYGYTF.

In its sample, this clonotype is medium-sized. CDR3 loop: CASRPVTGSYGYTF. In DNA, the CDR3 is TGTGCCAGCAGACCCGTCACAGGCAGCTATGGCTACACCTTC. V is TRBV12-3 or TRBV12-4 and J is TRBJ1-2, with D possibly TRBD1 on 5 matching bases. The ends were cut back, 6 bases at V and 4 bases at J, with 15 bases in the middle. This CDR3 has 14 amino acids.